The source of this T cell receptor beta chain is a study of T cell clones after liver transplantation. Study overall: At least one year of complete immunosuppression withdrawal without enzymes over twice normal defined tolerance.

Of note for this clone: The antigen is unknown.

This CDR3 region has 15 residues. TCRdb keeps only in-frame clones here, not all; method: immunoSEQ multiplex PCR. The sample shows tens of thousands of clones, around 95% of them seen only once. Study-wide points: In two subjects, few donor cells limited the measurable donor-reactive repertoire.

This chain uses TRBV12-1 with TRBJ2-7; the table calls TRBD2, which could not be checked here. TRBV12-1 is termed a pseudogene. This TCR came from a human patient who received a liver transplant. Some of the T cells may derive from the graft donor. The sequences come from CD8+ T cells from blood, collected 12 months after liver transplant. The CDR3 spells CASRTGREGSYEQYF. The DNA of the CDR3 is TGTGCCAGCCGGACAGGGCGGGAGGGATCCTACGAGCAGTACTTC.